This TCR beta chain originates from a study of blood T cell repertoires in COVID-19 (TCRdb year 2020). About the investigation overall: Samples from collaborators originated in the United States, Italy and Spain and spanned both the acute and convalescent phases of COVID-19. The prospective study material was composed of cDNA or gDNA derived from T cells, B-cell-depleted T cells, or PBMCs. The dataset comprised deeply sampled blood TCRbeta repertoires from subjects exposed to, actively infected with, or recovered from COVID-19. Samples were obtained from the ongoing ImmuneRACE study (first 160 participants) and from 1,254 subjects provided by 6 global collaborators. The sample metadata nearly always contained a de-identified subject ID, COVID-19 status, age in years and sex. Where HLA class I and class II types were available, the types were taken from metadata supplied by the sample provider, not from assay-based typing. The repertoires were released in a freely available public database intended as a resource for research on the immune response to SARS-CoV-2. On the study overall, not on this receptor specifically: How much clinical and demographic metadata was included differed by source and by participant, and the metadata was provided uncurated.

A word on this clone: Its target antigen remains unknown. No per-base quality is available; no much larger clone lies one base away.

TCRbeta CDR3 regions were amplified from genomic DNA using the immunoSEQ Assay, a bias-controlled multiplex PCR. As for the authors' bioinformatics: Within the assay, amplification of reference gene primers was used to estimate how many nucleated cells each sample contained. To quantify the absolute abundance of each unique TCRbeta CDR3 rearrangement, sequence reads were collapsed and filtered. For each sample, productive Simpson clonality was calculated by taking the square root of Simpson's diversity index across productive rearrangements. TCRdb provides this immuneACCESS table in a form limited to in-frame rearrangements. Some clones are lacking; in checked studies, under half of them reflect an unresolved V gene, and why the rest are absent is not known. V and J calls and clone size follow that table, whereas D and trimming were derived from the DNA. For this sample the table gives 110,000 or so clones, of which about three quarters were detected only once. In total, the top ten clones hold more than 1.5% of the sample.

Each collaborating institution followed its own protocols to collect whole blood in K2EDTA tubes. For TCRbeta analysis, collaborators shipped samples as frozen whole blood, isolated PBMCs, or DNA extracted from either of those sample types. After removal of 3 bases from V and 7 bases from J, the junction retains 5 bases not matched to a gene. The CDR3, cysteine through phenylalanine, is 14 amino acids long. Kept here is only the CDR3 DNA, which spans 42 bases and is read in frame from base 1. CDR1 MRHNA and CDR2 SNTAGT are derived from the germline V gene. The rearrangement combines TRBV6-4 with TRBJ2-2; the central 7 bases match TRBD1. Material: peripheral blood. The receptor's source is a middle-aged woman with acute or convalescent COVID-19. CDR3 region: CASSERQGGGELFF. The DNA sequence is TGTGCCAGCAGTGAACGACAGGGCGGCGGGGAGCTGTTTTTT.